This T cell receptor (beta chain) was recorded in a study of blood T cell repertoires in COVID-19. Study-level information: PBMCs, B-cell-depleted T cells, or T cells were the source of the cDNA or gDNA that made up the material.

Libraries were prepared by immunoSEQ multiplex PCR; TCRdb keeps only in-frame clonotypes and omits some of them. The sample lists 200,000 to 250,000 clones, approximately 89% occurring once. The germline gives CDR1 SGHNT, CDR2 YENEEA. The CDR3 sequence is 15 residues long. V dropped 1 base and J dropped 7 bases, with 15 bases sitting between them. This clone has just a few counts. The V call is TRBV11-3, the J call TRBJ2-3; D perhaps matches TRBD2 (5 bases). What was sequenced was peripheral blood. The sequence was collected from a woman in her sixties or seventies who had recovered from COVID-19. CDR3 bases: TGTGCCAGCAGCTTAGGTGCGGGCGGTGAATATACGCAGTATTTT. Its translation is CASSLGAGGEYTQYF.